Given below is one T cell receptor beta chain in context. This specimen comes from a study of T cell changes during pregnancy in multiple sclerosis. V was cut by 6 bases and J by 4 bases, with 15 bases left in between. Germline CDR1 and CDR2: SGHTA and FQGNSA. The CDR3 length is 15 residues. Only in-frame clones appear in the TCRdb table, and some are missing; sequencing was by immunoSEQ multiplex PCR. The table records under 85,000 clones, roughly nine tenths of them present only once. Material: CD4+ T cells from peripheral blood mononuclear cells, obtained in the third trimester of pregnancy. The clonotype originates from a female donor in good health, enrolled as a control in a pregnancy study. The gene calls are TRBV7-2 and TRBJ2-2, with D perhaps matching TRBD2 (6 bases). The CDR3 loop is CASSLAIRSTGELFF. The CDR3 DNA reads as TGTGCCAGCAGTCTAGCGATAAGGAGCACCGGGGAGCTGTTTTTT.